The rows below give T cell receptor beta chains drawn from one sample of a study of long-term antiretroviral therapy in people with HIV. Some clones are missing from TCRdb's copy, which holds only in-frame ones; the method was immunoSEQ multiplex PCR. The repertoire consists of some 16,000 clones, with roughly 90% occurring once and the leading ten covering approximately 12%. The material was unsorted PBMCs, obtained 0.7 years before starting antiretroviral therapy. These receptors were obtained from a man over 45 with HIV. Both conserved end residues are part of each CDR3.

J,V,CDR3
TRBJ2-3,TRBV19,CASTKTSGRGETQYF
TRBJ1-2,TRBV6-5,CASNLGPNYGYTF
TRBJ1-5,TRBV28,CASSLIHRAINQPQHF
TRBJ1-1,TRBV5-6,CASSFGMNTEAFF
TRBJ2-7,TRBV11-3,CASSFSIGYEQYF
TRBJ2-2,TRBV7-3,CASSPPVGELFF
TRBJ2-7,TRBV7-3,CASSLGMGQGAYEQYF
TRBJ2-7,TRBV27,CASSRYYPSDTSYEQYF
TRBJ1-1,TRBV29-1,CSAGLGTEAFF
TRBJ1-2,TRBV18,CASSPTGVDYTF
TRBJ1-5,TRBV9,CASSVGGHNQPQHF
TRBJ1-1,TRBV4-1,CASSQERVGEAFF